This paragraph reports one T cell receptor (beta chain). Its antigen is not identified. The data derive from a study of cytomegalovirus exposure and HLA in healthy donors. Germline V lookup: CDR1 SNHLY, CDR2 FYNNEI. The germline V and J ends were trimmed by 5 bases and 3 bases, with 11 bases remaining between them. This CDR3 is 14 amino acids long. It was with 60 Vbeta and 13 Jbeta primers that the PCR ran. TCRdb keeps only in-frame clones here, not all; method: immunoSEQ multiplex PCR. The sample yields 150,000 to 170,000 clones, under 80% seen once. Study-wide results and limits: Most TCR sequences proved rare, with some public TCRs found in many donors. Earlier analysis yielded a pattern in which most TCR beta V segments were productive about 90% or about 30% of the time.

V and J are TRBV2 and TRBJ1-5, with a tentative D call TRBD1 (5 bases). Sequenced input: PBMCs. This receptor was identified in a man aged 25-40 years in good health and CMV-seronegative. The CDR3 DNA sequence: TGTGCCAGCAGTAAGACAGAACCCAATCAGCCCCAGCATTTT. It translates to CASSKTEPNQPQHF.